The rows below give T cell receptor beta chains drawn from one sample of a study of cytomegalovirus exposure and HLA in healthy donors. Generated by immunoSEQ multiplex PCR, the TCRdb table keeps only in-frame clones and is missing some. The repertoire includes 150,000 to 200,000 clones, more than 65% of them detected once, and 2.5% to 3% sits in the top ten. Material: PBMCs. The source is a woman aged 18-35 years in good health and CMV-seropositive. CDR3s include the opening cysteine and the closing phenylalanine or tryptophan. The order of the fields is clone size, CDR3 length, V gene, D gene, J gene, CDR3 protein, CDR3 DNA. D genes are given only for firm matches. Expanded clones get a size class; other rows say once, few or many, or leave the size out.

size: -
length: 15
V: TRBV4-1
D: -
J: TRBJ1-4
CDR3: CASSQTGWWSEKLFF
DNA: TGCGCCAGCAGCCAAACTGGGTGGTGGAGTGAAAAACTGTTTTTT

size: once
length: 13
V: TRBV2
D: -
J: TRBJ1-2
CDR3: CASTITGNYGYTF
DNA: TGTGCCAGCACAATTACAGGGAACTATGGCTACACCTTC

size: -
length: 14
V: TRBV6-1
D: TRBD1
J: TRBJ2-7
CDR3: CASSGGQILYEQYF
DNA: TGTGCCAGCAGTGGGGGACAGATCCTCTACGAGCAGTACTTC

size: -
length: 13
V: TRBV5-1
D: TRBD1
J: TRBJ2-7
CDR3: CASSSGTAYEQYF
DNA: TGCGCCAGCAGCTCTGGGACAGCTTACGAGCAGTACTTC

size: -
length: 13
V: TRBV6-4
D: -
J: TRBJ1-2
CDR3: CASRAGGRYGYTF
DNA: TGTGCCAGCAGGGCGGGGGGCCGCTATGGCTACACCTTC

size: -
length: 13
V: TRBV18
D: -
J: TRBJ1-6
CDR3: CASSPDGGSPLHF
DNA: TGTGCCAGCTCACCGGACGGGGGATCACCCCTCCACTTT

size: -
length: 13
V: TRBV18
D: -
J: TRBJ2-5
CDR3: CASSPWREETQYF
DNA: TGTGCCAGCTCACCATGGAGGGAAGAGACCCAGTACTTC

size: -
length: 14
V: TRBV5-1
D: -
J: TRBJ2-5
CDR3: CASSLVGPQETQYF
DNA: TGCGCCAGCAGTCTGGTGGGCCCCCAAGAGACCCAGTACTTC

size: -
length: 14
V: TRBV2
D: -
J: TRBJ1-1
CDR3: CASSERRENTEAFF
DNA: TGTGCCAGCAGTGAGCGGAGGGAGAACACTGAAGCTTTCTTT

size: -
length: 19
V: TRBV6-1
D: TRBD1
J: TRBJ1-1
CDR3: CASSQVLGQGAGVNTEAFF
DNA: TGTGCCAGCAGTCAAGTACTCGGACAGGGGGCCGGGGTGAACACTGAAGCTTTCTTT

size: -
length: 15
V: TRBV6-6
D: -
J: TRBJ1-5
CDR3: CASTPLRGGNQPQHF
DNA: TGTGCCAGCACCCCCCTCCGGGGAGGCAATCAGCCCCAGCATTTT

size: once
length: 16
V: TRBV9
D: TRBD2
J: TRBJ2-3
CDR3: CASSVGLAGIADTQYF
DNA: TGTGCCAGCAGCGTCGGACTAGCGGGGATTGCAGATACGCAGTATTTT

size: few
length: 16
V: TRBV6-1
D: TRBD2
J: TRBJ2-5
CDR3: CASSEAVSGAQETQYF
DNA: TGTGCCAGCAGTGAAGCGGTCAGCGGGGCCCAAGAGACCCAGTACTTC

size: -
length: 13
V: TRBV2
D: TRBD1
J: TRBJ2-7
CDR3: CASSAQGVHEQYF
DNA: TGTGCCAGCAGCGCACAGGGGGTGCACGAGCAGTACTTC

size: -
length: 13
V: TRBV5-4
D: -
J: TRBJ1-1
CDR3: CASSLDGITEAFF
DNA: TGTGCCAGCAGCTTGGACGGGATTACTGAAGCTTTCTTT

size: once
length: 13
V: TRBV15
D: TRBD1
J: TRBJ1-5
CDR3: CATRRQGGQPQHF
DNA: TGTGCCACCAGAAGACAGGGGGGCCAGCCCCAGCATTTT

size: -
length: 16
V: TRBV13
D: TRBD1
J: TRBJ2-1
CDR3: CASSSYRDRGPNEQFF
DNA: TGTGCCAGCAGCAGTTACCGGGACAGGGGGCCCAATGAGCAGTTCTTC

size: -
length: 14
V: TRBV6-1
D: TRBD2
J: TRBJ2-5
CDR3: CALNGGGSQETQYF
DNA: TGTGCCTTGAACGGGGGGGGGTCACAAGAGACCCAGTACTTC

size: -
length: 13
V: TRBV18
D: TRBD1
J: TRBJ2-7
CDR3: CASSRDRAGEQYF
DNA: TGTGCCAGCTCACGGGACAGGGCTGGCGAGCAGTACTTC

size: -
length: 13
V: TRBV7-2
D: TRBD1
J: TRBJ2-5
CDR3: CASSKGQEETQYF
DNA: TGTGCCAGCAGCAAGGGACAGGAAGAGACCCAGTACTTC

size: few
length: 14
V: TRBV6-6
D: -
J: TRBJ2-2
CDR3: CASTPWRDTGELFF
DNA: TGTGCCAGCACCCCATGGAGGGACACCGGGGAGCTGTTTTTT

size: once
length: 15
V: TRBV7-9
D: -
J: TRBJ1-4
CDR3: CASSLEGLGYEKLFF
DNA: TGTGCCAGCAGCTTGGAGGGACTTGGTTATGAAAAACTGTTTTTT

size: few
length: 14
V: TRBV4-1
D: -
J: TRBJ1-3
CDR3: CASSSQGSGNTIYF
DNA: TGCGCCAGCAGCAGCCAGGGTTCTGGAAACACCATATATTTT

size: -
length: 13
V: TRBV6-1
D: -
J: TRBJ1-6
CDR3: CASSAGETSPLHF
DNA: TGTGCCAGCAGTGCCGGGGAAACTTCACCCCTCCACTTT

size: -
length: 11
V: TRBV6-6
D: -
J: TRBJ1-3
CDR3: CASFSGNTIYF
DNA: TGTGCCAGCTTCAGTGGAAACACCATATATTTT

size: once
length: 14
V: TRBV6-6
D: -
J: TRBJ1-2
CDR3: CASSYSNGYYGYTF
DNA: TGTGCCAGCAGTTACTCGAACGGTTACTATGGCTACACCTTC

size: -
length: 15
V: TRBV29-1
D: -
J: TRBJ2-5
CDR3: CSVDGAGPSMETQYF
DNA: TGCAGCGTTGATGGGGCGGGACCCTCAATGGAGACCCAGTACTTC

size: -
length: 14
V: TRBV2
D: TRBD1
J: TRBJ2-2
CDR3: CASNGQGGTGELFF
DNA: TGTGCCAGCAACGGACAGGGGGGCACCGGGGAGCTGTTTTTT